This T cell receptor (beta chain) stems from a study of blood T cell repertoires in COVID-19. Produced via immunoSEQ multiplex PCR; TCRdb's table is partial and in-frame only. The sample records approximately 140,000 clones, approximately 80% being singletons. The specimen was peripheral blood. The receptor was derived from a human donor in a cohort sampled during active COVID-19.

CDR3 amino acids: CASSQEQGSELFF. CDR3 nucleotides: TGTGCCAGCAGTCAAGAACAGGGTTCGGAACTGTTTTTT. The chain joins TRBV28 to TRBJ1-4; D possibly corresponds to TRBD1 (6 bases). V lost 5 bases and J 12 bases, leaving 16 bases between the germline ends. CDR1 MDHEN and CDR2 SYDVKM come from the germline V gene. The CDR3 length is 13 residues.